Listed below are T cell receptor beta chains from one sample, sequenced in a study of T cell changes during pregnancy in multiple sclerosis. TCRdb's table, derived via immunoSEQ multiplex PCR, lists solely in-frame clones and lacks some. The repertoire holds 45,000 to 60,000 clones, with approximately 92% as singletons. This specimen consisted of CD4+ T cells from peripheral blood mononuclear cells, obtained in the third trimester of pregnancy. The receptors stem from a female donor with multiple sclerosis, enrolled in a pregnancy study. Both conserved end residues are trimmed from each CDR3. Clone size appears in some rows only: once, few, many, or a class for an expanded clone.

j_call	v_call	clone_size	cdr3_aa
TRBJ2-1	TRBV28	-	ASSPGWYEQF
TRBJ1-1	TRBV29-1	-	SVDTTGLSEAF
TRBJ1-1	TRBV5-1	few	ASSIQGLTEAF
TRBJ2-3	TRBV9	-	ASSVPQPSGSTDTQY
TRBJ2-1	TRBV5-3	-	ARSPLAGSYNEQF
TRBJ1-2	TRBV2	few	ASSVLASGPLNYGYT
TRBJ1-1	TRBV29-1	-	SVVREQNTEAF
TRBJ2-7	TRBV14	-	ASSQEGHRLYEQY
TRBJ2-3	TRBV28	-	ASSLSGLLTDTQY
TRBJ2-7	TRBV4-1	-	ASSRITGGGLGEQY
TRBJ1-5	TRBV6-1	-	ASSGRTANQPQH
TRBJ2-5	TRBV6-1	-	ASSVGVAGSGETQY
TRBJ1-5	TRBV6-6	-	ASSRTGGSNQPQH
TRBJ2-7	TRBV30	-	AWGGTRADEQY
TRBJ1-2	TRBV6-1	-	ASSERPIRQASNYGYT
TRBJ2-5	TRBV2	-	ASSEGTSGSRWQETQY
TRBJ2-1	TRBV7-2	-	ASSLEGTSGRTNEQF
TRBJ2-7	TRBV28	-	ASLTGTSGRKY
TRBJ2-1	TRBV6-5	once	ASSLEFRFNEQF
TRBJ1-1	TRBV5-6	once	ASSSVMRDTEAF
TRBJ2-7	TRBV5-8	-	ASPAPAGPHYEQY
TRBJ2-5	TRBV7-9	-	ASSLKRLAGSQETQY
TRBJ2-2	TRBV28	-	ASSLDNIANTGELF
TRBJ1-6	TRBV7-9	-	ASSLGGGRNNSPLH
TRBJ1-1	TRBV5-5	few	ASSLVPGRMNTEAF
TRBJ2-2	TRBV11-3	-	ASSLQTGGDTGELF
TRBJ2-7	TRBV15	-	ATSIPPGQGNYEQY
TRBJ1-2	TRBV30	-	AWIRFDRVGGYT
TRBJ1-4	TRBV27	-	ASRRGNEKLF
TRBJ2-7	TRBV5-6	once	ASSLGLPDEQY
TRBJ1-5	TRBV6-5	-	ASSYGQGNQPQH
TRBJ2-7	TRBV5-4	-	ASSSSGIHEQY
TRBJ1-2	TRBV28	-	ASRPEDRAGYT
TRBJ2-7	TRBV15	-	ATSVAGTGAYEQY
TRBJ2-7	TRBV2	-	ASNGPGQSPLEQY
TRBJ1-5	TRBV6-1	-	ASSEVNNQPQH